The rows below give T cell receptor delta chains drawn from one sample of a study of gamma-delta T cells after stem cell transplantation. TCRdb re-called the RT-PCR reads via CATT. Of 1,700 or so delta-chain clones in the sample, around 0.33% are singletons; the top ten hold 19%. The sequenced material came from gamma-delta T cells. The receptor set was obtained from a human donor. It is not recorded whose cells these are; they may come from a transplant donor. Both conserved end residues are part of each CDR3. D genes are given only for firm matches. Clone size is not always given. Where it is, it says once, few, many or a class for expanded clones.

CDR3 DNA: TGTGCCTGTGACCCGGTTAGAGACTGGGGGACGACCGATAAACTCATCTTT; CDR3 protein: CACDPVRDWGTTDKLIF; D gene: TRDD3; J gene: TRDJ1; V gene: TRDV2; CDR3 length: 17; clone size: large
CDR3 DNA: TGTGCCGCGGCGGGGGGTTACGGGGAGACGTACATGGTAACCGATAAACTCATCTTT; CDR3 protein: CAAAGGYGETYMVTDKLIF; D gene: .; J gene: TRDJ1; V gene: TRDV3; CDR3 length: 19; clone size: .
CDR3 DNA: TGTGCCCGTGACACCGTGGGAACTGGGGGACACACCGATAAACTCATCTTT; CDR3 protein: CARDTVGTGGHTDKLIF; D gene: TRDD3; J gene: TRDJ1; V gene: TRDV2; CDR3 length: 17; clone size: .
CDR3 DNA: TGTGCCTGTGACACCGCTGGGGGATTCTCCTGGGACACCCGACAGATGTTTTTC; CDR3 protein: CACDTAGGFSWDTRQMFF; D gene: TRDD3; J gene: TRDJ3; V gene: TRDV2; CDR3 length: 18; clone size: large
CDR3 DNA: TGTGCCTGTGACACCCTGCTGGGGGATATTCCAATCACCTGGGACACCCGACAGACGTTTTTC; CDR3 protein: CACDTLLGDIPITWDTRQTFF; D gene: TRDD3; J gene: TRDJ3; V gene: TRDV2; CDR3 length: 21; clone size: medium-sized
CDR3 DNA: TGTGCCTGTGACACCGGTACCGGGGGACCGGGCGGAACCTGGGACACCCGACAGATGTTTTTC; CDR3 protein: CACDTGTGGPGGTWDTRQMFF; D gene: .; J gene: TRDJ3; V gene: TRDV2; CDR3 length: 21; clone size: medium-sized
CDR3 DNA: TGTGCCTGTGACACCGTGGGGGATACGATCACCGATAAACTCATCTTT; CDR3 protein: CACDTVGDTITDKLIF; D gene: TRDD3; J gene: TRDJ1; V gene: TRDV2; CDR3 length: 16; clone size: medium-sized
CDR3 DNA: TGTGCCTGTGACACCATGAGTACTGGGGGACATAAGTACACCGATAAACTCATCTTT; CDR3 protein: CACDTMSTGGHKYTDKLIF; D gene: TRDD3; J gene: TRDJ1; V gene: TRDV2; CDR3 length: 19; clone size: hyperexpanded
CDR3 DNA: TGTGCCTGTGACCCTGCTGGGGGTTCTCATAGCTCCTGGGACACCCGACAGATGTTTTTC; CDR3 protein: CACDPAGGSHSSWDTRQMFF; D gene: TRDD3; J gene: TRDJ3; V gene: TRDV2; CDR3 length: 20; clone size: large
CDR3 DNA: TGTGCCTGTGACAGACTGGGGGATACCCGGTACGCCGATAAACTCATCTTT; CDR3 protein: CACDRLGDTRYADKLIF; D gene: TRDD3; J gene: TRDJ1; V gene: TRDV2; CDR3 length: 17; clone size: .
CDR3 DNA: TGTGCCTGTGACACCTTGGGGGGCCTGTACACCGATAAACTCATCTTT; CDR3 protein: CACDTLGGLYTDKLIF; D gene: .; J gene: TRDJ1; V gene: TRDV2; CDR3 length: 16; clone size: large
CDR3 DNA: TGTGCCTGTGACACCCTATTACTGGGGGATACGCTAAGAACCGATAAACTCATCTTT; CDR3 protein: CACDTLLLGDTLRTDKLIF; D gene: TRDD3; J gene: TRDJ1; V gene: TRDV2; CDR3 length: 19; clone size: .
CDR3 DNA: TGTGCCTGTGACACCCTTCCTAACAGTCTTAGGGACACCGATAAACTCATCTTT; CDR3 protein: CACDTLPNSLRDTDKLIF; D gene: TRDD2; J gene: TRDJ1; V gene: TRDV2; CDR3 length: 18; clone size: medium-sized
CDR3 DNA: TGTGCTCTTGGGGAACTAGGCCCATTCACGGACTGGGGGACAACCACCGATAAACTCATCTTT; CDR3 protein: CALGELGPFTDWGTTTDKLIF; D gene: TRDD3; J gene: TRDJ1; V gene: TRDV1; CDR3 length: 21; clone size: few
CDR3 DNA: TGTGCCTGTGACACCCTTGTTGGGGGATCGTGCACCGATAAACTCATCTTT; CDR3 protein: CACDTLVGGSCTDKLIF; D gene: TRDD3; J gene: TRDJ1; V gene: TRDV2; CDR3 length: 17; clone size: .
CDR3 DNA: TGTGCCTGTGACACCGTTACTGGGGGATACGCGGACACCGATAAACTCATCTTT; CDR3 protein: CACDTVTGGYADTDKLIF; D gene: TRDD3; J gene: TRDJ1; V gene: TRDV2; CDR3 length: 18; clone size: few
CDR3 DNA: TGTGCCCGCGACACCGTTCGGTCGGTGGGGGATTCGTACACCGATAAACTCATCTTT; CDR3 protein: CARDTVRSVGDSYTDKLIF; D gene: TRDD3; J gene: TRDJ1; V gene: TRDV2; CDR3 length: 19; clone size: few
CDR3 DNA: TGTGCCTGTGACCCCGTCCAGGGCCTTTCTGGGGGATACGCCGAACTCATCTTT; CDR3 protein: CACDPVQGLSGGYAELIF; D gene: TRDD3; J gene: TRDJ1; V gene: TRDV2; CDR3 length: 18; clone size: large
CDR3 DNA: TGTGCCTGTGACCCCTTACTGGGGGAACACACCGATAAACTCATCTTT; CDR3 protein: CACDPLLGEHTDKLIF; D gene: TRDD3; J gene: TRDJ1; V gene: TRDV2; CDR3 length: 16; clone size: large
CDR3 DNA: TGTGCCTGCCATTTACTGGGGGGACACACCGATAAACTTATCTTT; CDR3 protein: CACHLLGGHTDKLIF; D gene: TRDD3; J gene: TRDJ1; V gene: TRDV2; CDR3 length: 15; clone size: medium-sized
CDR3 DNA: TGTGCCTGTGACCTTACTGGGGTGACCGATAAACTCATCTTT; CDR3 protein: CACDLTGVTDKLIF; D gene: TRDD3; J gene: TRDJ1; V gene: TRDV2; CDR3 length: 14; clone size: large